This T cell receptor (beta chain) was profiled in a study of shared clonotypes between healthy human individuals. Study results and limitations: In contrast to clonotypes shared by all four donors, non-shared clonotypes had lower generation probabilities.

A word on this clone: The antigen is undetermined.

Germline V gives CDR1 MDHEN, CDR2 SYDVKM. CDR3 length equals 15 residues. V was pared by 3 bases and J by 0 bases, with 12 bases between. The protocol was immunoSEQ multiplex PCR, while the TCRdb copy is restricted to in-frame clones and leaves out a portion. The data contain approximately 2.5 million clones, approximately 93% of them singletons. The genes are TRBV28 and TRBJ2-7, with no clear D. This receptor was obtained from a man aged 18-30 years in good health. Some clones in this sample may be carry-over from other donors' samples. Specimen: naive CD4+ T cells from PBMCs. Sample subset: CD45RA+ positively selected. CDR3 region: CASSFARVSSYEQYF. CDR3 DNA sequence: TGTGCCAGCAGTTTTGCTCGGGTCAGCTCCTACGAGCAGTACTTC.